These 20 T cell receptor beta chains were all obtained from the same sample, sequenced in a study of blood T cells in healthy people across ages. A second PCR, run for about 7 to 12 cycles, used a sample-barcoded 5' primer plus a J-beta primer mix. TCRdb re-analysed the 5' RACE reads in MiXCR, keeping a single row per CDR3 protein. The table has approximately 830,000 distinct CDR3 sequences, under 80% seen once. Sequences were obtained from blood. Receptors were obtained from a man between 25 and 39 years old in good health.

The rearrangement uses TRBV6-5 and TRBJ1-1; possible D gene TRBD1, 6 bases. Per germline, CDR1 MNHEY and CDR2 SVGAGI. The CDR3 spans 13 residues. Deletions cut 7 bases from V and 6 bases from J, with 15 bases between. The CDR3 DNA follows: TGTGCCAGCATCAGAGGCGGGGGCGCTGAAGCTTTCTTT. Translated: CASIRGGGAEAFF.

The chain carries TRBV9 and TRBJ1-3; 8 bases are a match to TRBD1. Germline CDR1 reads SGDLS; CDR2 reads YYNGEE. The CDR3 has 14 amino acids. V lost 2 bases, J lost 9 bases, and 7 bases stayed unmatched. The CDR3 DNA follows: TGTGCCAGCAGCGTCGACAGGGGCTGGGGCACCATATATTTT. This codes for CASSVDRGWGTIYF. The variable domain in full, completed from reference TRBV9 and TRBJ1-3, reads DSGVTQTPKHLITATGQRVTLRCSPRSGDLSVYWYQQSLDQGLQFLIQYYNGEERAKGNILERFSAQQFPDLHSELNLSSLELGDSALYFCASSVDRGWGTIYFGEGSWLTVV.

The gene calls are TRBV6-1 and TRBJ1-5; no definite D call. Germline CDR1 reads MNHNS; CDR2 reads SASEGT. The CDR3 sequence is 15 residues long. V was trimmed by 0 bases and J by 4 bases, leaving 10 bases between them. CDR3 coding DNA: TGTGCCAGCAGTGAAGCGATAGGGATGAATCAGCCCCAGCATTTT. Protein sequence: CASSEAIGMNQPQHF.

The chain carries TRBV4-2 and TRBJ2-3; D remains unclear. From germline, CDR1 is LGHNA and CDR2 YNFKEQ. The CDR3 contains 15 residues. Deletions cut 0 bases from V and 4 bases from J, with 11 bases between. The CDR3 DNA reads TGTGCCAGCAGCCAAGAGGCTGCCTTTTCAGATACGCAGTATTTT. Its protein is CASSQEAAFSDTQYF.

There are a few counts of this clonotype. The chain has TRBV27 and TRBJ2-1, with 15 bases aligning to TRBD2. Germline V gives CDR1 MNHEY, CDR2 SMNVEV (reference sequence). J lost 4 bases, V lost 11 bases, and 6 bases had no gene match. CDR3 size: 15 residues. The CDR3 spells CASGLAGGQYNEQFF. The CDR3 DNA reads TGTGCCTCGGGACTAGCGGGGGGTCAATACAATGAGCAGTTCTTC.

This clonotype was picked up one time. V and J are TRBV7-9 and TRBJ2-7; TRBD1 matches at 7 bases. Germline trimming cut 8 bases from V and 0 bases from J; bases unmatched to any gene: 4. The germline CDR1 and CDR2 sequences are SEHNR and FQNEAQ (reference sequence). CDR3 length: 13 amino acids. The CDR3 nucleotides read TGTGCCAGCCTTGGACAGGTCTCCTACGAGCAGTACTTC. It is translated as CASLGQVSYEQYF.

In the case of this clonotype: The conserved closing phenylalanine or tryptophan is absent in this CDR3, likely reflecting a read error. V gene TRBV25-1 combines with J gene TRBJ2-4, with 7 bases identical to TRBD2. Germline values: CDR1 MGHDK, CDR2 SYGVNS. V lost 5 bases to trimming and J lost 13 bases; unmatched junction nucleotides: 5. This CDR3 is 11 amino acids long. This CDR3 reads CASSPGREQYL. As DNA, the CDR3 is TGTGCCAGCAGTCCAGGGCGGGAGCAGTACTTA.

The V call is TRBV7-2, the J call TRBJ2-3; D is unclear. Per germline, CDR1 SGHTA and CDR2 FQGNSA. The ends were cut back, 1 base at V and 1 base at J, with 9 bases in the middle. The CDR3 has 15 residues. CDR3 DNA: TGTGCCAGCAGCTTAGGGACCCCCGGCACAGATACGCAGTATTTT. This codes for CASSLGTPGTDTQYF.

The rearrangement uses TRBV9 and TRBJ2-3, with TRBD2 matching 9 bases. Germline V gene data show CDR1 as SGDLS and CDR2 as YYNGEE. With V trimmed by 0 bases and J by 3 bases, 5 bases remained unmatched. The CDR3 spans 16 residues. The DNA of the CDR3 is TGTGCCAGCAGCGTAGGGGCGGGGGGGATGACAGATACGCAGTATTTT. Its translation: CASSVGAGGMTDTQYF.

About this clonotype: At one end, the junction sequence differs from germline, possibly due to a read error. The chain has TRBV6-5 and TRBJ2-7; maybe TRBD1 (6 bases). Per the germline V gene, CDR1 is MNHEY and CDR2 is SVGAGI. The length of the CDR3 is 16 residues. CDR3 nucleotides: TGTGCCAGCAGTTACTCGATGGGGGACATTCCCTACGGGCAGTACTTC. It is translated as CASSYSMGDIPYGQYF.

V is TRBV24-1 and J is TRBJ2-1; TRBD1 matches 11 bases. This CDR3 is 17 amino acids long. With 3 bases clipped from V and 3 bases from J, the junction kept 6 bases outside the gene matches. Germline V gene sequence: CDR1 KGHDR, CDR2 SFDVKD. The CDR3 DNA is TGTGCCACCAGTGATCTTAAAGGGACAGGGGGCTACAATGAGCAGTTCTTC. This codes for CATSDLKGTGGYNEQFF.

The rearrangement uses TRBV5-1 and TRBJ2-1; TRBD1 matches at 10 bases. Germline V lookup: CDR1 SGHRS, CDR2 YFSETQ. The CDR3 contains 18 residues. The V segment lost 0 bases and the J segment 3 bases; nucleotides outside the gene matches: 9. Here the CDR3 DNA reads TGCGCCAGCAGCTTGGGAATCCGGGACAGGGGATACTACAATGAGCAGTTCTTC. It is translated as CASSLGIRDRGYYNEQFF.

V and J are TRBV11-2 and TRBJ2-5; 7 nucleotides match TRBD1. The ends lost 0 bases at V and 9 bases at J; junction bases unmatched: 13. This CDR3 contains 16 residues. The germline V gene has CDR1 SGHAT and CDR2 FQNNGV. DNA of the CDR3: TGTGCCAGCAGCTTAGAGGGTGTATTCGACAGGGAGCCCCAGTACTTC. Its protein product is CASSLEGVFDREPQYF.

In its sample, this clonotype was seen a few times. The junction departs from germline at one end; a sequencing error may be responsible. The chain carries TRBV6-2 or TRBV6-3 and TRBJ2-5; 12 nucleotides align to TRBD2. The CDR3 spans 17 residues. CDR1 and CDR2 from the germline V gene are MNHEY and SVGEGT. CDR3 residues: CASSYSRLAGDQETQYF. CDR3 sequence (DNA): TGCGCCAGCAGTTACTCGAGACTAGCGGGGGACCAAGAGACCCAGTACTTC.

J is TRBJ2-1 and V is TRBV9; 8 nucleotides align to TRBD1. The CDR3 spans 16 residues. V lost 0 bases and J lost 3; bases outside the gene matches: 5. In germline, CDR1 is SGDLS, CDR2 YYNGEE. In DNA, the CDR3 is TGTGCCAGCAGCGTAGCCGGACAGGGTATCTACAATGAGCAGTTCTTC. It specifies CASSVAGQGIYNEQFF.

The chain has TRBV7-2 and TRBJ2-2; 10 nucleotides line up with TRBD1. The CDR3 sequence is 16 residues long. Per the germline V gene, CDR1 is SGHTA and CDR2 is FQGNSA. The ends lost 6 bases at V and 5 bases at J; junction bases unmatched: 9. The DNA for the CDR3 is TGTGCCAGCAGGAAGAGTGGGGACAGGGGTACCGGGGAGCTGTTTTTT. Amino acid sequence: CASRKSGDRGTGELFF. Full variable domain (rest looked up from reference TRBV7-2 and TRBJ2-2): GAGVSQSPSNKVTEKGKDVELRCDPISGHTALYWYRQSLGQGLEFLIYFQGNSAPDKSGLPSDRFSAERTGGSVSTLTIQRTQQEDSAVYLCASRKSGDRGTGELFFGEGSRLTVL.

The chain uses TRBV27 and TRBJ2-4, with 11 positions matching TRBD2. The better agreement between TRBJ2-7 and the DNA end casts doubt on the J call. Per the germline V gene, CDR1 is MNHEY and CDR2 is SMNVEV (reference sequence). The CDR3 loop spans 15 amino acids. CDR3 DNA sequence: TGTGCCAGCAGACCGGGACTAGCGGCGGCCTACGAGCAGTACTTC. Encoded protein: CASRPGLAAAYEQYF.

The V gene is TRBV6-5, the J gene TRBJ2-1; 12 bases map to TRBD2. The CDR3 covers 17 residues. With V trimmed by 4 bases and J by 3 bases, 7 bases remained unmatched. Germline CDR1 reads MNHEY; CDR2 reads SVGAGI. The CDR3 bases are TGTGCCAGCAGTTTGTCTAGCGGGGGGGAGATCTACAATGAGCAGTTCTTC. Translated: CASSLSSGGEIYNEQFF.

The chain employs TRBV28 and TRBJ2-5; TRBD1 matches 8 bases. The CDR3 consists of 14 residues. V dropped 6 bases and J dropped 5; count of bases not matched to a gene: 8. Germline V CDR1 and CDR2: MDHEN, SYDVKM. The CDR3 DNA reads TGTGCCAGCAGGCCCGCGACAGGGGACGAGACCCAGTACTTC. It translates to CASRPATGDETQYF.

The chain links TRBV9 to TRBJ2-7, with TRBD1 identical over 11 bases. This CDR3 comprises 15 residues. The trim removed 0 bases at V and 8 bases at J, leaving 7 bases unmatched. CDR1 SGDLS and CDR2 YYNGEE come from the germline V gene. The CDR3 region is CASSVGSGQGVKQYF. The CDR3 DNA reads as TGTGCCAGCAGCGTAGGGTCGGGACAGGGGGTTAAGCAGTACTTC.